This T cell receptor beta chain emerged from a study of early T cells in non-severe SARS-CoV-2 infection. Study details: Chains were not paired, and sequencing was done on bulk RNA from unsorted whole blood.

TCRdb independently ran MiXCR on the 5' RACE reads; one entry per CDR3 protein. The sample contains some 62,000 distinct CDR3 sequences, 7.5% to 10% of which appear only once. Ten or more counts support this clonotype. Antigen unknown. Broader study findings: VDJdb matching favored anti-spike CD8 responses, missing private and CD4 specificities.

The CDR3 runs to 13 residues. CDR1 WSHSY and CDR2 SAAADI come from the germline V gene. V shed 1 base and J shed 5 bases, with 9 bases lying between them. Sequencing was done on a sample of whole blood. The sequence was collected from an adult who was a healthcare worker with PCR-confirmed SARS-CoV-2 infection or an uninfected control (not recorded which). The chain joins TRBV10-2 to TRBJ2-7, with D possibly matching TRBD1 (6 bases). CDR3 sequence (DNA): TGCGCCAGCAGTGAGTTGGCAGGGGACGAGCAGTACGTC. Its translation: CASSELAGDEQYV.